These T cell receptor beta chains were read from a single sample in a study of human T cells and chemical hapten exposure. TCRdb reanalysed the RACE reads using MiXCR and keeps one entry per CDR3 protein. Among 45,000 to 65,000 distinct CDR3 sequences listed, roughly a tenth were seen once. The specimen comprised whole blood, sampled in connection with sensitization to the hapten diphenylcyclopropenone (DPC). The origin of the receptors is a man aged 35-49 years with alopecia areata. Some clones in this sample may be carry-over from other donors' samples. Each CDR3 is given with its conserved first and last residue. D genes are given only for firm matches. For some rows the clone size is stated as once, few or many, or as a class when expanded; others skip it.

V: TRBV4-3; length: 12; size: many; D: NA; J: TRBJ1-1; CDR3: CASSRGWTEAFF; DNA: TGCGCCAGCAGCCGTGGTTGGACTGAAGCTTTCTTT
V: TRBV7-8; length: 15; size: NA; D: TRBD1; J: TRBJ2-7; CDR3: CASSLGGGAYYEQYF; DNA: TGTGCCAGCAGCTTAGGAGGGGGCGCGTACTACGAGCAGTACTTC
V: TRBV20-1; length: 14; size: few; D: NA; J: TRBJ2-7; CDR3: CSAREGAGHYEQYF; DNA: TGCAGTGCTAGAGAGGGGGCAGGCCACTACGAGCAGTACTTC
V: TRBV19; length: 15; size: few; D: NA; J: TRBJ1-2; CDR3: CASSMGGSYDYGYTF; DNA: TGTGCCAGTAGTATGGGGGGATCCTATGACTATGGCTACACCTTC
V: TRBV9; length: 15; size: many; D: TRBD1; J: TRBJ2-3; CDR3: CASSVETGGGDTQYF; DNA: TGTGCCAGCAGCGTAGAGACAGGGGGTGGAGATACGCAGTATTTT
V: TRBV12-3/TRBV12-4; length: 14; size: few; D: TRBD2; J: TRBJ2-3; CDR3: CASGTSGRGDTQYF; DNA: TGTGCCAGCGGGACTAGCGGGAGAGGGGATACGCAGTATTTT
V: TRBV24-1; length: 16; size: few; D: NA; J: TRBJ1-2; CDR3: CATSEGGRVGGHGYTF; DNA: TGTGCCACCAGTGAGGGTGGACGAGTGGGAGGACATGGCTACACCTTC
V: TRBV20-1; length: 15; size: large; D: TRBD1; J: TRBJ2-7; CDR3: CSASSRDRASYEQYF; DNA: TGCAGTGCTAGTTCCCGGGACAGGGCTTCCTACGAGCAGTACTTC
V: TRBV12-3/TRBV12-4; length: 14; size: few; D: NA; J: TRBJ2-6; CDR3: CASSPRAGANVLTF; DNA: TGTGCCAGCAGTCCCCGGGCTGGGGCCAACGTCCTGACTTTC
V: TRBV7-3; length: 15; size: few; D: TRBD2; J: TRBJ2-7; CDR3: CASSLKGSGIGEQYF; DNA: TGTGCCAGCAGCTTAAAAGGTAGCGGGATCGGCGAGCAGTACTTC
V: TRBV28; length: 18; size: many; D: TRBD2; J: TRBJ2-3; CDR3: CASSSLRLAGGPQDTQYF; DNA: TGTGCCAGCAGTTCCCTACGACTAGCGGGAGGGCCCCAGGATACGCAGTATTTT
V: TRBV4-3; length: 14; size: few; D: NA; J: TRBJ2-5; CDR3: CASSQYRAGETQYF; DNA: TGCGCCAGCAGCCAATACAGGGCTGGAGAGACCCAGTACTTC
V: TRBV4-3; length: 15; size: many; D: NA; J: TRBJ2-3; CDR3: CASSQRHSSTDTQYF; DNA: TGCGCCAGCAGCCAGAGACACTCTAGCACAGATACGCAGTATTTT
V: TRBV6-2/TRBV6-3; length: 13; size: many; D: NA; J: TRBJ1-2; CDR3: CASSYTYSYGYTF; DNA: TGTGCCAGCAGTTACACGTACAGCTATGGCTACACCTTC
V: TRBV28; length: 12; size: few; D: NA; J: TRBJ2-7; CDR3: CASSRLIYEQYF; DNA: TGTGCCAGCTCACGATTGATCTACGAGCAGTACTTC
V: TRBV10-2; length: 14; size: many; D: NA; J: TRBJ2-3; CDR3: CASSDFGTTDTQYF; DNA: TGCGCCAGCAGTGATTTTGGGACTACAGATACGCAGTATTTT
V: TRBV12-3/TRBV12-4; length: 15; size: many; D: TRBD2; J: TRBJ2-5; CDR3: CASSLVGRTQETQYF; DNA: TGTGCCAGCAGTTTAGTCGGGAGGACCCAAGAGACCCAGTACTTC
V: TRBV14; length: 14; size: NA; D: NA; J: TRBJ1-1; CDR3: CASSQKYRNTEAFF; DNA: TGTGCCAGCAGCCAAAAGTACCGAAACACTGAAGCTTTCTTT
V: TRBV15; length: 16; size: many; D: TRBD2; J: TRBJ2-1; CDR3: CATSGYLGLAGGEQFF; DNA: TGTGCCACCAGCGGTTACCTTGGACTAGCGGGAGGTGAGCAGTTCTTC
V: TRBV28; length: 13; size: many; D: NA; J: TRBJ2-5; CDR3: CASSLIRSETQYF; DNA: TGTGCCAGCAGTTTAATTAGGTCCGAGACCCAGTACTTC
V: TRBV12-3/TRBV12-4; length: 14; size: many; D: NA; J: TRBJ2-1; CDR3: CASRSGTDYNEQFF; DNA: TGTGCCAGCAGATCCGGGACTGATTACAATGAGCAGTTCTTC
V: TRBV20-1; length: 15; size: NA; D: TRBD2; J: TRBJ2-5; CDR3: CSAPGLAGVQETQYF; DNA: TGCAGTGCCCCGGGACTAGCGGGAGTTCAAGAGACCCAGTACTTC